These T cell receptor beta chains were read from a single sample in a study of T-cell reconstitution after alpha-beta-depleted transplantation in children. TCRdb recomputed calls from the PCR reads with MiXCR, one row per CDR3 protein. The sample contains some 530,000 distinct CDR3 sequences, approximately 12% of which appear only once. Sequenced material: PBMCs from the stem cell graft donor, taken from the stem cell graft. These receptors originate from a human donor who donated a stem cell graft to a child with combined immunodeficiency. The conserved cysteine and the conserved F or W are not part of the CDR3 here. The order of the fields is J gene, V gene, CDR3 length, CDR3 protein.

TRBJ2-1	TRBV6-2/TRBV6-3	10	ASSYPGNEQF
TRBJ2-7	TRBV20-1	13	SARDSGGHPYEQY
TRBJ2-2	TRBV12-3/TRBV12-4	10	ASIGNTGELF
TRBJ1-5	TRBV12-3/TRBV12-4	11	ASSLAQNQPQH
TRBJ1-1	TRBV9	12	ASSARQWDTEAF
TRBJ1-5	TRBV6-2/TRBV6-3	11	ASGYYSNQPQH
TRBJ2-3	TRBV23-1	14	ASSQSSAGSTDTQY
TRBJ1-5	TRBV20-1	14	SAESQGQSSNQPQH
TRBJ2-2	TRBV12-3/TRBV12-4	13	ASSFAQMYTGELF
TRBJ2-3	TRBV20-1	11	SASGRVADTQY
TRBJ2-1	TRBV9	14	ASSPGGFGQFNEQF
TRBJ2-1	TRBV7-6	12	ASSFSSEQNEQF
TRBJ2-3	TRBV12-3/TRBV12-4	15	ASSPGTSALGTDTQY
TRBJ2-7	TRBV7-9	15	ASSLVPGASPSYEQY
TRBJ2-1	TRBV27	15	ASSLGMGLAGLNEQF
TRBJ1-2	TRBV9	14	ASSTTRASGNYGYT
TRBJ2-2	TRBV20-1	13	SAHKPAWGAGELF
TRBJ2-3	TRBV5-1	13	ASSLEGGSRNTQY
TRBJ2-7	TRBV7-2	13	ASSQTRQGFYEQY
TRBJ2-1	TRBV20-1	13	SARVRLALNNEQF
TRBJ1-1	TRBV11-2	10	ASSPVPMEAF
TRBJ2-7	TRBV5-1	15	ASSSTGTSGVPHEQY
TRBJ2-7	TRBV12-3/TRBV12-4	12	ASSPGAGKYEQY
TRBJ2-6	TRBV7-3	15	ASSSQNPGTGANVLT
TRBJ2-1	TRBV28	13	ASSGPGGSYNEQF
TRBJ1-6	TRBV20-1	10	SARIGNSPLH
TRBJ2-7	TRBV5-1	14	ASTPPGTSGTYEQY
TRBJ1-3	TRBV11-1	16	ASSLAKPGQGKGNTIY
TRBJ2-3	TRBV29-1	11	SATSDLTDTQY
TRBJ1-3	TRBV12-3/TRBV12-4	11	ASRVGRGNTIY
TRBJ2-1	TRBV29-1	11	SVYSGGDNEQF
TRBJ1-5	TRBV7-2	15	ASSLAWGVRSNQPQH
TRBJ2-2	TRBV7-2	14	ASSPGLRRSSGELF
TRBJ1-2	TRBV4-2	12	ASSLTDSPYGYT
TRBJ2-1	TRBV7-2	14	ASSSRTSGSTDEQF
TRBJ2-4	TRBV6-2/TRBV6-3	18	ASSIQTGTHQNLAKNIQY
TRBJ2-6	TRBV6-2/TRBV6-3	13	ASSYSHSGANVLT
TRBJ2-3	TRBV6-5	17	ASSFERELRGARADTQY
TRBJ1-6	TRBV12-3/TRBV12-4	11	ASTSGQGSPLH
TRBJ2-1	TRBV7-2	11	ASRPTPSNEQF
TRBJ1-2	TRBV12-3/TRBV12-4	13	ASTSPGGDNYGYT
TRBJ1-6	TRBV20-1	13	SAAGTPKADSPLH
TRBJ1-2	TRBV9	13	ASSVAPGGDYGYT
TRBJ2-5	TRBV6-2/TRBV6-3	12	ASLLEKGQETQY
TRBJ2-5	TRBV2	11	ASSPGMVETQY
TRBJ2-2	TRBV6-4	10	ASTGFTGELF
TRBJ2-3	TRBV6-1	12	ASRQGASTDTQY
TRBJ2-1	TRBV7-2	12	ASSLPGNYNEQF
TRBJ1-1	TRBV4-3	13	ASSHRDRGQTEAF
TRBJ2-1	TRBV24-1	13	ATSEDWSSYNEQF
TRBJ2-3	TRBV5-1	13	ASETGAVSTDTQY
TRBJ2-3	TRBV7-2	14	ASSFRGGQGGDTQY
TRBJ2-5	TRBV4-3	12	ASSQAAAQETQY
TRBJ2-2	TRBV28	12	ASKMGLNTGELF
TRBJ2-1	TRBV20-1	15	SALPLAGDRDYNEQF
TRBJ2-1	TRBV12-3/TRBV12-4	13	ASSLSGSSYNEQF
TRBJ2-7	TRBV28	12	ASSLLTASYEQY
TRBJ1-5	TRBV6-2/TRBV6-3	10	ASSYRGPPQH